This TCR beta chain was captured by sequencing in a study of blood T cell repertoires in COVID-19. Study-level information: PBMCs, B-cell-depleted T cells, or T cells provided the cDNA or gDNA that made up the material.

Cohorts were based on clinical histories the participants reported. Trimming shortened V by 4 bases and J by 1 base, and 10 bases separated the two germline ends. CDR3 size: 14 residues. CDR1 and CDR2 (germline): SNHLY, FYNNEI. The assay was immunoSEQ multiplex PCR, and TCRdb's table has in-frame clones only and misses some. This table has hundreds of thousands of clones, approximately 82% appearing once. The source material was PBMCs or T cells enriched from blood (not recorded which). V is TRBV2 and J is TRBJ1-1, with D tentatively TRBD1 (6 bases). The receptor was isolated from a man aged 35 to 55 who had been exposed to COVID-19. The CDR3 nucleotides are TGTGCCAGCAGTGGGGGCAGGGGGAACACTGAAGCTTTCTTT. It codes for CASSGGRGNTEAFF.